Listed here are 18 T cell receptor beta chains from one sample, sequenced in a study of post-analysis software for immune sequencing data. Study findings and constraints: Patients had higher frequencies than controls of five TRBV segments, including TRBV5-6, TRBV5-1 and TRBV20-1.

These receptors' targets are unknown. cDNA libraries of TCR beta carried unique molecular identifiers. TCRdb fed the PCR reads into MiXCR, producing one record per CDR3 protein. The table shows 250,000 to 300,000 distinct CDR3 sequences, with just over 35% occurring only once. Sequencing was done on a sample of blood. The receptors were gathered from a girl aged 10 to 17 with multiple sclerosis.

This clonotype was detected ten times or more. The genes are TRBV3-1 and TRBJ2-3; D is unresolved. Germline CDR1 and CDR2: LGHDT and YNNKEL (reference sequence). Trimming took off 4 bases at V and 1 base at J, with 9 bases between the two ends. The CDR3 has 14 amino acids. The CDR3: CASSRPGGTDTQYF. CDR3 DNA sequence: TGTGCCAGCAGCCGCCCTGGGGGCACAGATACGCAGTATTTT.

The sample holds many counts of this clonotype. The chain has TRBV9 and TRBJ1-6; 7 nucleotides match TRBD1. The V segment lost 3 bases and the J segment 8 bases; nucleotides outside the gene matches: 5. CDR3 length equals 14 residues. Germline CDR1 SGDLS, CDR2 YYNGEE. The CDR3 DNA is TGTGCCAGCAGCGGAACAGGGGCGGATTCACCCCTCCACTTT. Its translation: CASSGTGADSPLHF. Filled out from reference TRBV9 and TRBJ1-6, the complete variable domain reads DSGVTQTPKHLITATGQRVTLRCSPRSGDLSVYWYQQSLDQGLQFLIQYYNGEERAKGNILERFSAQQFPDLHSELNLSSLELGDSALYFCASSGTGADSPLHFGNGTRLTVT.

Concerning this clonotype: A much larger clone is a single base away; this may be a read error. The V gene is TRBV7-3, the J gene TRBJ2-5; D is uncertain. CDR1 and CDR2 (germline): SGHTA, FQGTGA. The length of the CDR3 is 15 residues. Trimming pared 5 bases from V and 2 bases from J, leaving 15 bases between. CDR3 DNA: TGTGCCAGCAGCCCGGGCGCGGTTAGGCAAGAGACCCAGTACTTC. This gives the protein CASSPGAVRQETQYF.

In its sample, this clonotype was seen many times. Here the CDR3 reads CASSEQGGRSADTQYF. The DNA for the CDR3 is TGTGCCAGCAGTGAACAAGGAGGGCGGTCAGCAGATACGCAGTATTTT. V gene TRBV6-1 combines with J gene TRBJ2-3, with D possibly matching TRBD2 (6 bases). Germline assignment: CDR1 MNHNS and CDR2 SASEGT. The V end lost 2 bases, the J end lost 4 bases, and 16 bases lay between the germline ends. The CDR3 runs 16 residues.

This clonotype has only a few counts. The CDR3 is CASSLYQGAVQPQHF. In DNA, the CDR3 is TGTGCCAGCAGCTTATACCAGGGGGCCGTTCAGCCCCAGCATTTT. The chain uses TRBV5-5 and TRBJ1-5; 8 bases match TRBD1. Germline CDR1 and CDR2: SGHKS and YYEKEE (reference sequence). The CDR3 has 15 amino acids. Germline trimming cut 2 bases from V and 6 bases from J; bases unmatched to any gene: 7.

This clonotype turned up a few times. This sequence joins TRBV20-1 and TRBJ1-1; D unresolved. In germline, CDR1 is DFQATT, CDR2 SNEGSKA (reference sequence). V was shortened by 3 bases and J by 6 bases, with 8 bases between the two germline ends. The CDR3 runs 11 residues. CDR3 sequence: CSARTQAEAFF. The CDR3 DNA follows: TGCAGTGCTAGGACGCAGGCTGAAGCTTTCTTT.

This clonotype has ten or more counts. The rearrangement joins TRBV4-1 to TRBJ1-4, with a possible D match to TRBD1 (6 bases). This CDR3 region has 14 residues. Trimming pared 4 bases from V and 8 bases from J, leaving 14 bases between. Per the germline V gene, CDR1 is MGHRA and CDR2 is YSYEKL. The CDR3 nucleotides are TGCGCCAGCAGCCCCACGGGGGGCGCGGAAAAACTGTTTTTT. Translating gives CASSPTGGAEKLFF.

Turning to this clonotype: A much larger clone lies one base from this, so it may be a read error. CDR3 region: CASSEYGGEETQFF. CDR3 coding DNA: TGTGCCAGCAGTGAATATGGTGGCGAAGAGACCCAGTTCTTC. J is TRBJ2-1 and V is TRBV25-1; unclear D gene. Germline loops: CDR1 MGHDK, CDR2 SYGVNS. V was trimmed by 0 bases and J by 13 bases, leaving 16 bases between them. The length of the CDR3 is 14 residues.

The gene calls are TRBV20-1 and TRBJ2-5; 8 positions agree with TRBD2. The end of the DNA is better explained by TRBJ2-7, so the J call may be wrong. The germline CDR1 and CDR2 sequences are DFQATT and SNEGSKA (reference sequence). The CDR3 runs 15 residues. The CDR3 bases are TGCAGTGCTAGAGCGAGCGGGAGTGTAATCTACGAGCAGTACTTC. This translates into CSARASGSVIYEQYF.

Note on this clonotype: A much larger clone lies one base from this, so it may be a read error. This chain uses TRBV5-1 with TRBJ2-5; 12 positions agree with TRBD1. The last part of the DNA fits TRBJ2-1 better; the J call may be wrong. Germline V gene lookup returns CDR1 SGHRS and CDR2 YFSETQ. The CDR3 is made up of 15 amino acids. The CDR3: CASSPGDRGQETQFF. In nucleotides, the CDR3 is TGCGCCAGCAGCCCGGGGGACAGGGGGCAAGAGACCCAGTTCTTC.

Only a few counts were recorded for this clonotype. The chain employs TRBV6-1 and TRBJ1-1, with TRBD1 matching over 7 bases. Germline loops: CDR1 MNHNS, CDR2 SASEGT. The CDR3 runs 14 residues. With 6 bases clipped from V and 2 bases from J, the junction kept 6 bases outside the gene matches. The CDR3 is CASSRQGPNTEAFF. Written as DNA, the CDR3 is TGTGCCAGCAGCCGACAGGGACCAAACACTGAAGCTTTCTTT.

The rearrangement links TRBV20-1 to TRBJ2-4; D possibly corresponds to TRBD2 (5 bases). The DNA matches TRBJ2-5 better at its end, which makes the J call doubtful. The CDR3 spans 11 residues. Germline CDR1 is DFQATT and CDR2 is SNEGSKA (reference sequence). CDR3 protein: CSAGIGETQYF. The CDR3, as DNA: TGCAGTGCCGGGATAGGGGAGACCCAGTACTTC.

V gene TRBV7-3 combines with J gene TRBJ2-7; TRBD2 aligns across 9 bases. The CDR3 sequence is 14 residues long. After removal of 3 bases from V and 1 base from J, the junction contained 1 base not matched to a gene. Germline-derived CDR1 and CDR2 are SGHTA and FQGTGA. This CDR3 reads CASSLLAGSYEQYF. For the CDR3, the DNA is TGTGCCAGCAGCTTGCTAGCGGGATCCTACGAGCAGTACTTC. The variable domain in full, completed from reference TRBV7-3 and TRBJ2-7, reads GAGVSQTPSNKVTEKGKYVELRCDPISGHTALYWYRQSLGQGPEFLIYFQGTGAADDSGLPNDRFFAVRPEGSVSTLKIQRTERGDSAVYLCASSLLAGSYEQYFGPGTRLTVT.

In this sample, this clonotype turned up a few times. A much more abundant neighbour one base away suggests this may be a read error. The chain carries TRBV20-1 and TRBJ2-1; 10 bases match TRBD2. J gave up 4 bases and V 2 bases, and 8 bases lay outside the gene matches. The CDR3 sequence is 16 residues long. CDR1 and CDR2 from the germline V gene are DFQATT and SNEGSKA (reference sequence). The CDR3 loop is CSARTRRAGGYNEQFF. DNA for the CDR3: TGCAGTGCTAGAACTAGGCGAGCGGGAGGGTACAATGAGCAGTTCTTC.

This clonotype appeared many times. V is TRBV7-2 and J is TRBJ2-1; possible D gene TRBD2, 7 bases. Germline V gene data show CDR1 as SGHTA and CDR2 as FQGNSA. V lost 1 base and J lost 8, with 18 bases in between. The CDR3 sequence is 16 residues long. The CDR3 region is CASSLVGGGPGDEQFF. CDR3 nucleotide sequence: TGTGCCAGCAGCTTAGTAGGGGGAGGGCCGGGGGATGAGCAGTTCTTC.

The sample holds many counts of this clonotype. CDR3 protein: CASSLKSSGANVLTF. Here the CDR3 DNA reads TGTGCCAGCAGCTTAAAAAGCTCGGGGGCCAACGTCCTGACTTTC. The chain employs TRBV7-2 and TRBJ2-6; D is unclear. Trimming took off 2 bases at V and 4 bases at J, with 9 bases between the two ends. In germline, CDR1 is SGHTA, CDR2 FQGNSA. This CDR3 is 15 amino acids long.

For this clonotype: A much larger clone lies one base from this, so it may be a read error. The gene calls are TRBV14 and TRBJ2-5; D unclear. Germline assignment: CDR1 SGHDN and CDR2 FVKESK. The CDR3 contains 16 residues. DNA for the CDR3: TGTGCCAGCAGCCAAGATCCCAGCCTAGTTGGAGAGACCCGGTACTTC. Protein sequence: CASSQDPSLVGETRYF.

As to this clonotype: The conserved phenylalanine or tryptophan normally closing the CDR3 is absent here, so this likely arose from a read error. The rearrangement uses TRBV4-1 and TRBJ1-2; D is ambiguous. Trimming removed 2 bases at V and 4 bases at J, with 20 bases between. The CDR3 consists of 17 residues. Germline V gene data show CDR1 as MGHRA and CDR2 as YSYEKL. CDR3 region: CASSQPRIGSSLYGYTV. The CDR3 nucleotides are TGCGCCAGCAGCCAACCTAGGATTGGGTCCAGTCTCTATGGCTACACCGTC.